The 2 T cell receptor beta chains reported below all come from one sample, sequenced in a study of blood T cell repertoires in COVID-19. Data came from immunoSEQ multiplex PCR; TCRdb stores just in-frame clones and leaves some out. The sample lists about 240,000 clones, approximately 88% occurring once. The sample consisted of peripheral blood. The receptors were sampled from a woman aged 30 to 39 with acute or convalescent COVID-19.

This chain's CDR3 is CASSPVPSDEQYF. CDR3 DNA: TGTGCCAGCTCACCAGTACCTTCGGACGAGCAGTACTTC. This chain connects TRBV18 to TRBJ2-7; D ambiguous. Trimming took 2 bases from V and 5 from J, leaving 10 bases between them. The CDR3 runs to 13 residues. Per the germline V gene, CDR1 is KGHSH and CDR2 is LQKENI.

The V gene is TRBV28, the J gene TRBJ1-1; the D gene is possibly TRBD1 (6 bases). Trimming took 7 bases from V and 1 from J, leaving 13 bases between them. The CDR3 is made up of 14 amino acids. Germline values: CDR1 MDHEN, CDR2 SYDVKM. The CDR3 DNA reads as TGTGCCAGCACCCAAGGGGGGGCGAACACTGAAGCTTTCTTT. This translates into CASTQGGANTEAFF.